These T cell receptor beta chains were read from a single sample in a study of blood T cell repertoires in COVID-19. Clones were sequenced by immunoSEQ multiplex PCR, and TCRdb holds only the in-frame ones, with some missing. The data hold under 150,000 clones, with roughly 80% observed a single time. The specimen was peripheral blood. These TCRs come from a middle-aged man with acute or convalescent COVID-19. Each CDR3 is given with its conserved first and last residue. D genes are given only for firm matches. The size entry is marked missing in some rows and otherwise reads once, few, many or a size class.

TRBJ1-2 TRBD1 . TRBV6-5 TGTGCCAGCAGTACCCGGGACAGGGATGGCTACACCTTC CASSTRDRDGYTF
TRBJ2-3 TRBD1 . TRBV19 TGTGCCAGTAGCCAGGGGACAGGGCTGGCAGATACGCAGTATTTT CASSQGTGLADTQYF
TRBJ2-7 . . TRBV19 TGTGCCAGTAGTATTAGCGGACCCTCCTACGAGCAGTACTTC CASSISGPSYEQYF
TRBJ2-7 . . TRBV5-1 TGCGCCAGCTCAAGAACGGGGCAGGGGAACGAGCAGTACTTC CASSRTGQGNEQYF
TRBJ2-7 TRBD1 . TRBV10-1 TGCGCCAGCAGTGAAACAGGGGAAACCGAGCAGTACTTC CASSETGETEQYF
TRBJ1-1 . . TRBV6-1 TGTGCCAGCAGTGAAGCGGCAGTTGAAGCTTTCTTT CASSEAAVEAFF
TRBJ1-4 . . TRBV11-2 TGTGCCAGCAGCTTAGAGGGCAGGATGGTAGTAAGTGAAAAACTGTTTTTT CASSLEGRMVVSEKLFF
TRBJ1-2 . . TRBV12-3/TRBV12-4 TGTGCCAGCAGTTCGACAGTCTATGGCTACACCTTC CASSSTVYGYTF
TRBJ1-2 . . TRBV28 TGTGCCAGCACCGAGGGCGGCGAAGACTATGGCTACACCTTC CASTEGGEDYGYTF
TRBJ2-7 . . TRBV6-5 TGTGCCAGCAGTTTTTCCAGGGGGAGGTTCGACGAGCAGTACTTC CASSFSRGRFDEQYF
TRBJ1-5 . . TRBV12-3/TRBV12-4 TGTGCCAGCAGCGAGCCTAATCAGCCCCAGCATTTT CASSEPNQPQHF
TRBJ1-4 TRBD1 . TRBV11-1 TGTGCCAGCAGCTTGGGGACAGGCACAACTAATGAAAAACTGTTTTTT CASSLGTGTTNEKLFF
TRBJ1-2 . . TRBV5-1 TGCGCCAGCAGCTTGGCCATGGGAGCTAACTATGGCTACACCTTC CASSLAMGANYGYTF
TRBJ1-1 TRBD1 . TRBV5-1 TGCGCCAGCAGCGTACAACAGGGGGCGGAGGGCACTGAAGCTTTCTTT CASSVQQGAEGTEAFF
TRBJ2-7 . . TRBV11-2 TGTGCCAGCAGCCTGGACTTCAGCTCCTACGAGCAGTACTTC CASSLDFSSYEQYF
TRBJ1-2 TRBD1 . TRBV3-1/TRBV3-2 TGTGCCAGCAGCCCGGGACAGGGGATCTATGGCTACACCTTC CASSPGQGIYGYTF
TRBJ1-2 . . TRBV6-1 TGTGCCAGCAGTGAGCCCCAGTATGGCTACACCTTC CASSEPQYGYTF
TRBJ1-3 . . TRBV6-5 TGTGCCAGCAAGACCGACAACTCTGGAAACACCATATATTTT CASKTDNSGNTIYF
TRBJ2-7 TRBD2 . TRBV11-3 TGTGCCCGCCGCCCCCGGGGGGGCGGGGGGGTGTCCTACGAGCAGTACTTC CARRPRGGGGVSYEQYF
TRBJ1-5 TRBD1 . TRBV6-5 TGTGCCAGCAGTTACCAAGGGGGCAGCAATCAGCCCCAGCATTTT CASSYQGGSNQPQHF
TRBJ2-5 . . TRBV4-2 TGTGCCAGCAGCCAAGAAAGTCAGTTACAAGAGACCCAGTACTTC CASSQESQLQETQYF
TRBJ1-1 . few TRBV19 TGTGCCAGTAGTCCCGACACTCATAACACTGAAGCTTTCTTT CASSPDTHNTEAFF
TRBJ1-3 . . TRBV3-1/TRBV3-2 TGTGCCAGCAGCCATAGGACAGCCGGAAACACCATATATTTT CASSHRTAGNTIYF
TRBJ1-1 . few TRBV7-9 TGTGCCAGCAGCCCTCCAGGTTTCTTT CASSPPGFF
TRBJ2-3 TRBD1 . TRBV6-1 TGTGCCAGCAGTGAAGGACAGGGATTAGCAGATACGCAGTATTTT CASSEGQGLADTQYF
TRBJ1-2 TRBD1 . TRBV7-2 TGTGCCAGCAGCGAGACCTCGACAGGGAACTATGGCTACACCTTC CASSETSTGNYGYTF